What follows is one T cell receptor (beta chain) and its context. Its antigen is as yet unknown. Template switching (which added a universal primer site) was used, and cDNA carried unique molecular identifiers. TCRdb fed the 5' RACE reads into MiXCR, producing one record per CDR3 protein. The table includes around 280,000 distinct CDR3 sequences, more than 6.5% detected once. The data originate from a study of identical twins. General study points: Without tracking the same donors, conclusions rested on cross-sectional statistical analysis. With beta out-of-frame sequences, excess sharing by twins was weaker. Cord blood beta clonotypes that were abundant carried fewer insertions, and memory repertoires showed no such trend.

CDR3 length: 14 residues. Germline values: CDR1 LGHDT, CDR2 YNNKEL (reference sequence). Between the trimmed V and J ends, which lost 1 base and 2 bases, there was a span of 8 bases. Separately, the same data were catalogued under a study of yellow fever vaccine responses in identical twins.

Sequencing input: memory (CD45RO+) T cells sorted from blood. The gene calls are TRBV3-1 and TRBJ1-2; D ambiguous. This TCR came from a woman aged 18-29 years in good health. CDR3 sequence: CASSQASGNYGYTF. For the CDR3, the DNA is TGTGCCAGCAGCCAAGCATCGGGGAACTATGGCTACACCTTC.